A single T cell receptor (beta chain) is shown here with its context. The CDR3 contains 15 residues. The V and J ends lost 4 bases and 2 bases, in that order; junction bases with no gene match: 7. The germline gives CDR1 SGHRS, CDR2 YFSETQ. This sample was included in a study of blood T cell repertoires in COVID-19. About the study: The United States, Italy and Spain supplied acute and convalescent COVID-19 samples.

As handled by the study authors: Estimation of nucleated cell counts was performed using reference gene primer amplification. Method: immunoSEQ multiplex PCR; TCRdb's copy keeps in-frame clones and lacks some. V and J calls and clone size are given by that table; D and trimming were obtained from the DNA. The sample has about 160,000 clones; just under 90% are singletons. The chain carries TRBV5-1 and TRBJ2-3; TRBD1 matches at 7 bases. Sequenced sample: peripheral blood. The TCR originated in a woman between 65 and 79 years old with COVID-19, enrolled during active disease. CDR3 in amino acids: CASSPRQGYTDTQYF. The CDR3 DNA reads as TGCGCCAGCAGCCCCAGACAGGGCTACACAGATACGCAGTATTTT. The whole variable domain, remainder taken from reference TRBV5-1 and TRBJ2-3, is KAGVTQTPRYLIKTRGQQVTLSCSPISGHRSVSWYQQTPGQGLQFLFEYFSETQRNKGNFPGRFSGRQFSNSRSEMNVSTLELGDSALYLCASSPRQGYTDTQYFGPGTRLTVL.